The rows below give T cell receptor beta chains drawn from one sample of a study of T cells after posttransplantation cyclophosphamide. Profiled with immunoSEQ multiplex PCR; TCRdb holds only in-frame clones, not every one. The sample shows fewer than 55,000 clones, no singletons; the ten largest hold around 2.1%. Sequences were obtained from PBMCs. The receptors come from a man in his forties or fifties in good health, CMV-negative, and a related stem cell transplant donor. CDR3s include the opening cysteine and the closing phenylalanine or tryptophan. A D gene is named only where the DNA matches it firmly. Size tells how often a clone was seen (once, few, many) or the class of an expanded clone, and some rows leave it out.

d_call	v_call	cdr3_length	j_call	clone_size	cdr3_aa	cdr3_nt
.	TRBV5-6	15	TRBJ1-2	many	CASSLGTGTNYGYTF	TGTGCCAGCAGCTTGGGAACAGGGACTAACTATGGCTACACCTTC
.	TRBV20-1	11	TRBJ1-2	.	CSALRDYGYTF	TGCAGTGCTCTCCGGGACTACGGCTACACCTTC
.	TRBV4-1	16	TRBJ1-2	many	CASSQDRGDKIVGYTF	TGCGCCAGCAGCCAAGATCGGGGTGATAAAATTGTCGGCTACACCTTC
.	TRBV13	15	TRBJ2-3	.	CASSPPNLASDTQYF	TGTGCCAGCAGTCCTCCTAATCTAGCTTCAGATACGCAGTATTTT
.	TRBV29-1	12	TRBJ2-5	.	CSVGAGGGTQYF	TGCAGCGTTGGGGCAGGGGGAGGGACCCAGTACTTC
.	TRBV2	12	TRBJ1-5	many	CASRGGNQPQHF	TGTGCCAGCAGGGGAGGGAATCAGCCCCAGCATTTT
.	TRBV21-1	18	TRBJ2-7	.	CASSDRGGRGDCRYEQYF	TGTGCCAGCAGCGACAGGGGCGGCCGGGGGGATTGTAGGTACGAGCAGTACTTC
.	TRBV7-9	13	TRBJ2-3	few	CASAGLSTDTQYF	TGTGCCAGCGCAGGGCTAAGCACAGATACGCAGTATTTT
TRBD2	TRBV7-6	14	TRBJ2-1	few	CASSLLAGGPGQFF	TGTGCCAGCAGCTTACTTGCGGGAGGGCCGGGGCAGTTCTTC
.	TRBV9	15	TRBJ1-1	many	CASSEGTGANTEAFF	TGTGCCAGCAGCGAGGGGACGGGAGCGAACACTGAAGCTTTCTTT
.	TRBV5-1	15	TRBJ2-3	many	CASSSAGSYTDTQYF	TGCGCCAGCAGCTCGGCGGGGAGCTACACAGATACGCAGTATTTT